Following are 21 T cell receptor beta chains from one sample sequenced in a study of T cells in Graves' hyperthyroidism and ophthalmopathy. RNA transcripts gave rise to amplified TCR beta CDR3 regions. Carried out on the TCR CDR3, a first-round RT-PCR used the HTBI primer set. TCRdb processed the multiplex PCR reads anew with MiXCR; each CDR3 protein has one entry. The table lists about 720,000 distinct CDR3 sequences, about a sixth of them singletons. Sequencing was carried out using blood. These receptors were obtained from a man aged 18 to 29 with Graves' hyperthyroidism.

This clonotype was found many times. The gene calls are TRBV27 and TRBJ1-4; no reliable D call. CDR3 length: 15 amino acids. The germline gives CDR1 MNHEY, CDR2 SMNVEV (reference sequence). The germline V and J ends were trimmed by 2 bases and 5 bases, with 12 bases remaining between them. Here the CDR3 DNA reads TGTGCCAGCAGTTTAGGCCCTGGGTTCAATGAAAAACTGTTTTTT. It specifies CASSLGPGFNEKLFF.

This sequence joins TRBV12-3 or TRBV12-4 and TRBJ2-1, with 13 bases that match TRBD2. Losses at the gene ends were 7 bases for V and 9 bases for J; bases not matched to a gene: 27. This CDR3 comprises 21 residues. DNA of the CDR3: TGTGCCAGCACCATCATGGCGCGTTTTGGAGGCGGGACTAGCGGGAAGGGTGAGCAGTTCTTC. Protein sequence: CASTIMARFGGGTSGKGEQFF.

CDR3 bases: TGCGCCAGCAGCCGAGGGAGGGGAAGGTCCTACGAGCAGTACTTC. The encoded protein is CASSRGRGRSYEQYF. The chain carries TRBV4-1 and TRBJ2-7, with 7 bases fitting TRBD2. Germline CDR1 MGHRA, CDR2 YSYEKL. V trimming: 4 bases; J trimming: 1 base; junction bases outside the gene matches: 7. The CDR3 sequence is 15 residues long.

This clonotype was recorded at least ten times. This chain joins TRBV28 and TRBJ2-7, with D possibly being TRBD2 (6 bases). The V end was cut by 10 bases, the J end by 1 base, with 17 bases between. The CDR3 has 14 amino acids. Germline values: CDR1 MDHEN, CDR2 SYDVKM. The CDR3 protein is CATSTREGSYEQYF. CDR3 bases: TGTGCCACCTCGACTAGAGAAGGTTCCTACGAGCAGTACTTC.

Of note for this clonotype: The germline gene is not matched at one end of the junction; a read error may be the cause. The chain links TRBV18 to TRBJ2-5; D call uncertain. The germline CDR1 and CDR2 sequences are KGHSH and LQKENI. The CDR3 totals 12 residues. CDR3 sequence reads: CVSSSGGETQYF. The CDR3 region has the DNA TGTGTCAGCTCCTCGGGCGGAGAGACCCAGTACTTC.

V and J are TRBV6-2 or TRBV6-3 and TRBJ2-7, with a tentative D call TRBD1 (5 bases). The germline CDR1 and CDR2 sequences are MNHEY and SVGEGT. This CDR3 has 13 residues. V was cut by 8 bases and J by 2 bases, with 13 bases left in between. The CDR3 DNA is TGTGCCAGCTGGGGAACAGGCCCCTACGAGCAGTACTTC. It specifies CASWGTGPYEQYF.

The rearrangement links TRBV6-2 or TRBV6-3 to TRBJ2-7, with a tentative D call TRBD1 (5 bases). From germline, CDR1 is MNHEY and CDR2 SVGEGT. The length of the CDR3 is 13 residues. V gave up 5 bases and J gave up 4 bases, with 12 bases separating them. The CDR3: CASSIRTRYEQYF. CDR3 nucleotides: TGTGCCAGCAGTATACGGACAAGATACGAGCAGTACTTC.

This clonotype was counted at least ten times. Here the CDR3 DNA reads TGTGCCTGGAGTGTAGCGGGAGGAACAGATACGCAGTATTTT. This codes for CAWSVAGGTDTQYF. The J gene is TRBJ2-3, the V gene TRBV30; 9 bases align to TRBD2. Germline loops: CDR1 GTSNPN, CDR2 SVGIG (reference sequence). The CDR3 is 14 amino acids. V gave up 0 bases and J gave up 3 bases; unmatched junction bases: 1.

This clonotype was counted between two and nine times. The chain joins TRBV7-9 to TRBJ1-2; no clear D. V was trimmed by 2 bases and J by 7 bases, leaving 11 bases between them. This CDR3 has 13 amino acids. The V gene's germline CDR1 is SEHNR and CDR2 FQNEAQ (reference sequence). CDR3 bases: TGTGCCAGCAGCTTAACCCCCCGGGGTGGCTACACCTTC. The encoded protein is CASSLTPRGGYTF.

The chain combines TRBV5-1 with TRBJ2-1, with 12 bases aligning to TRBD2. V dropped 1 base and J dropped 15; count of bases not matched to a gene: 20. The length of the CDR3 is 18 residues. Germline loops: CDR1 SGHRS, CDR2 YFSETQ. The CDR3: CASSLRASGRDIMRWRFF. For the CDR3, the DNA is TGCGCCAGCAGCTTGCGGGCTAGCGGGAGGGATATAATGAGATGGCGGTTCTTC.

This clonotype was counted ten times or more. This chain links TRBV27 with TRBJ1-5; no firm D call. CDR3 length: 12 residues. The V end was cut by 0 bases, the J end by 7 bases, with 4 bases between. Germline values: CDR1 MNHEY, CDR2 SMNVEV (reference sequence). The CDR3 DNA follows: TGTGCCAGCAGTTTATCAAGACAGCCCCAGCATTTT. As protein: CASSLSRQPQHF.

This clonotype was observed many times. J is TRBJ2-5 and V is TRBV18; no clear D gene. Germline CDR1 reads KGHSH; CDR2 reads LQKENI. This CDR3 is built from 14 residues. Trimming removed 0 bases from V and 5 bases from J, with 10 bases in between. In DNA form, the CDR3 reads TGTGCCAGCTCACCACCAGCCAGGTTCGAGACCCAGTACTTC. Amino acids: CASSPPARFETQYF.

This clonotype was detected only a few times. V and J are TRBV28 and TRBJ2-5; tentatively, D is TRBD1 or TRBD2 (5 bases each). Germline assignment: CDR1 MDHEN and CDR2 SYDVKM. This CDR3 has 15 residues. Trimming pared 2 bases from V and 2 bases from J, leaving 12 bases between. In nucleotides, the CDR3 is TGTGCCAGCAGTTTAATGGGGGACGGACAAGAGACCCAGTACTTC. This encodes CASSLMGDGQETQYF.

Worth noting for this clonotype: Given a much more abundant clone one base away, this may be a read error. The genes are TRBV11-2 and TRBJ2-7; 9 bases are a match to TRBD1. The CDR3 totals 12 residues. J was trimmed by 8 bases and V by 5 bases; bases with no gene match: 4. Germline CDR1 and CDR2: SGHAT and FQNNGV. For the CDR3, the DNA is TGTGCCAGCAGCCCCACAGGGGGCAAGCAGTACTTC. This encodes CASSPTGGKQYF. The variable domain in full, completed from reference TRBV11-2 and TRBJ2-7, reads EAGVAQSPRYKIIEKRQSVAFWCNPISGHATLYWYQQILGQGPKLLIQFQNNGVVDDSQLPKDRFSAERLKGVDSTLKIQPAKLEDSAVYLCASSPTGGKQYFGPGTRLTVT.

V is TRBV24-1 and J is TRBJ1-2; D is uncertain. V gave up 4 bases and J gave up 4 bases, with 12 bases separating them. This CDR3 comprises 14 residues. In germline, CDR1 is KGHDR, CDR2 SFDVKD. The DNA of the CDR3 is TGTGCCACCAGTGACCTCAGCGGGCGCTATGGCTACACCTTC. This sequence encodes CATSDLSGRYGYTF.

This clonotype was found many times. The chain employs TRBV7-9 and TRBJ2-7, with 8 positions matching TRBD2. Trimming cost V 0 bases and J 0 bases; bases outside gene matches: 4. The CDR3 has 16 residues. Germline CDR1 and CDR2: SEHNR and FQNEAQ (reference sequence). CDR3 residues: CASSLASGIFSYEQYF. CDR3 in DNA: TGTGCCAGCAGCTTAGCTAGCGGGATATTCTCCTACGAGCAGTACTTC.

The V gene is TRBV9, the J gene TRBJ2-5, with 10 bases lining up with TRBD1. The CDR3 covers 16 residues. CDR1 is SGDLS and CDR2 is YYNGEE in the germline V gene. The V segment lost 3 bases and the J segment 6 bases; nucleotides outside the gene matches: 11. The DNA of the CDR3 is TGTGCCAGCAGCGCCCGACAGGGGGCCCCGGGGCAGACCCAGTACTTC. Amino acid sequence: CASSARQGAPGQTQYF.

This clonotype occurred many times. The chain recombines TRBV7-9 with TRBJ2-1; D is tentatively TRBD1 or TRBD2 (6 bases each). Per the germline V gene, CDR1 is SEHNR and CDR2 is FQNEAQ (reference sequence). V was clipped by 8 bases and J by 2 bases, with 16 bases between them. The CDR3 runs 15 residues. CDR3 sequence reads: CASVPLGGPYNEQFF. For the CDR3, the DNA is TGTGCCAGCGTTCCCTTGGGGGGCCCCTACAATGAGCAGTTCTTC. Drawing the rest from reference TRBV7-9 and TRBJ2-1, the complete variable domain is DTGVSQNPRHKITKRGQNVTFRCDPISEHNRLYWYRQTLGQGPEFLTYFQNEAQLEKSRLLSDRFSAERPKGSFSTLEIQRTEQGDSAMYLCASVPLGGPYNEQFFGPGTRLTVL.

There are a few counts of this clonotype. The chain uses TRBV4-1 and TRBJ2-5, with 10 nucleotides matching TRBD2. The germline V gene encodes CDR1 MGHRA and CDR2 YSYEKL. The CDR3 is 18 amino acids. Trimming at V came to 1 base and at J to 5 bases, leaving 13 bases not matched to a gene. CDR3 loop: CASSQGDSGRPRGETQYF. The CDR3 DNA reads TGCGCCAGCAGCCAAGGAGATAGCGGGAGGCCCAGGGGGGAGACCCAGTACTTC.

The rearrangement links TRBV20-1 to TRBJ2-5; D call uncertain. Germline-derived CDR1 and CDR2 are DFQATT and SNEGSKA (reference sequence). With 0 bases removed from V and 5 bases from J, the gap between germline ends came to 13 bases. There are 14 residues in the CDR3. The chain's CDR3 is CSARDRAARETQYF. CDR3 sequence (DNA): TGCAGTGCTAGAGATCGAGCAGCGCGGGAGACCCAGTACTTC.

The sample holds a few counts of this clonotype. The chain joins TRBV11-2 to TRBJ2-2; no clear D gene. Germline V CDR1 and CDR2: SGHAT, FQNNGV. The CDR3 length is 13 residues. The V gene lost 0 bases and the J gene lost 7 bases, with 6 bases spanning the gap. The CDR3 DNA reads TGTGCCAGCAGCTTAGATCTGAGCGGGGAGCTGTTTTTT. Translated: CASSLDLSGELFF.